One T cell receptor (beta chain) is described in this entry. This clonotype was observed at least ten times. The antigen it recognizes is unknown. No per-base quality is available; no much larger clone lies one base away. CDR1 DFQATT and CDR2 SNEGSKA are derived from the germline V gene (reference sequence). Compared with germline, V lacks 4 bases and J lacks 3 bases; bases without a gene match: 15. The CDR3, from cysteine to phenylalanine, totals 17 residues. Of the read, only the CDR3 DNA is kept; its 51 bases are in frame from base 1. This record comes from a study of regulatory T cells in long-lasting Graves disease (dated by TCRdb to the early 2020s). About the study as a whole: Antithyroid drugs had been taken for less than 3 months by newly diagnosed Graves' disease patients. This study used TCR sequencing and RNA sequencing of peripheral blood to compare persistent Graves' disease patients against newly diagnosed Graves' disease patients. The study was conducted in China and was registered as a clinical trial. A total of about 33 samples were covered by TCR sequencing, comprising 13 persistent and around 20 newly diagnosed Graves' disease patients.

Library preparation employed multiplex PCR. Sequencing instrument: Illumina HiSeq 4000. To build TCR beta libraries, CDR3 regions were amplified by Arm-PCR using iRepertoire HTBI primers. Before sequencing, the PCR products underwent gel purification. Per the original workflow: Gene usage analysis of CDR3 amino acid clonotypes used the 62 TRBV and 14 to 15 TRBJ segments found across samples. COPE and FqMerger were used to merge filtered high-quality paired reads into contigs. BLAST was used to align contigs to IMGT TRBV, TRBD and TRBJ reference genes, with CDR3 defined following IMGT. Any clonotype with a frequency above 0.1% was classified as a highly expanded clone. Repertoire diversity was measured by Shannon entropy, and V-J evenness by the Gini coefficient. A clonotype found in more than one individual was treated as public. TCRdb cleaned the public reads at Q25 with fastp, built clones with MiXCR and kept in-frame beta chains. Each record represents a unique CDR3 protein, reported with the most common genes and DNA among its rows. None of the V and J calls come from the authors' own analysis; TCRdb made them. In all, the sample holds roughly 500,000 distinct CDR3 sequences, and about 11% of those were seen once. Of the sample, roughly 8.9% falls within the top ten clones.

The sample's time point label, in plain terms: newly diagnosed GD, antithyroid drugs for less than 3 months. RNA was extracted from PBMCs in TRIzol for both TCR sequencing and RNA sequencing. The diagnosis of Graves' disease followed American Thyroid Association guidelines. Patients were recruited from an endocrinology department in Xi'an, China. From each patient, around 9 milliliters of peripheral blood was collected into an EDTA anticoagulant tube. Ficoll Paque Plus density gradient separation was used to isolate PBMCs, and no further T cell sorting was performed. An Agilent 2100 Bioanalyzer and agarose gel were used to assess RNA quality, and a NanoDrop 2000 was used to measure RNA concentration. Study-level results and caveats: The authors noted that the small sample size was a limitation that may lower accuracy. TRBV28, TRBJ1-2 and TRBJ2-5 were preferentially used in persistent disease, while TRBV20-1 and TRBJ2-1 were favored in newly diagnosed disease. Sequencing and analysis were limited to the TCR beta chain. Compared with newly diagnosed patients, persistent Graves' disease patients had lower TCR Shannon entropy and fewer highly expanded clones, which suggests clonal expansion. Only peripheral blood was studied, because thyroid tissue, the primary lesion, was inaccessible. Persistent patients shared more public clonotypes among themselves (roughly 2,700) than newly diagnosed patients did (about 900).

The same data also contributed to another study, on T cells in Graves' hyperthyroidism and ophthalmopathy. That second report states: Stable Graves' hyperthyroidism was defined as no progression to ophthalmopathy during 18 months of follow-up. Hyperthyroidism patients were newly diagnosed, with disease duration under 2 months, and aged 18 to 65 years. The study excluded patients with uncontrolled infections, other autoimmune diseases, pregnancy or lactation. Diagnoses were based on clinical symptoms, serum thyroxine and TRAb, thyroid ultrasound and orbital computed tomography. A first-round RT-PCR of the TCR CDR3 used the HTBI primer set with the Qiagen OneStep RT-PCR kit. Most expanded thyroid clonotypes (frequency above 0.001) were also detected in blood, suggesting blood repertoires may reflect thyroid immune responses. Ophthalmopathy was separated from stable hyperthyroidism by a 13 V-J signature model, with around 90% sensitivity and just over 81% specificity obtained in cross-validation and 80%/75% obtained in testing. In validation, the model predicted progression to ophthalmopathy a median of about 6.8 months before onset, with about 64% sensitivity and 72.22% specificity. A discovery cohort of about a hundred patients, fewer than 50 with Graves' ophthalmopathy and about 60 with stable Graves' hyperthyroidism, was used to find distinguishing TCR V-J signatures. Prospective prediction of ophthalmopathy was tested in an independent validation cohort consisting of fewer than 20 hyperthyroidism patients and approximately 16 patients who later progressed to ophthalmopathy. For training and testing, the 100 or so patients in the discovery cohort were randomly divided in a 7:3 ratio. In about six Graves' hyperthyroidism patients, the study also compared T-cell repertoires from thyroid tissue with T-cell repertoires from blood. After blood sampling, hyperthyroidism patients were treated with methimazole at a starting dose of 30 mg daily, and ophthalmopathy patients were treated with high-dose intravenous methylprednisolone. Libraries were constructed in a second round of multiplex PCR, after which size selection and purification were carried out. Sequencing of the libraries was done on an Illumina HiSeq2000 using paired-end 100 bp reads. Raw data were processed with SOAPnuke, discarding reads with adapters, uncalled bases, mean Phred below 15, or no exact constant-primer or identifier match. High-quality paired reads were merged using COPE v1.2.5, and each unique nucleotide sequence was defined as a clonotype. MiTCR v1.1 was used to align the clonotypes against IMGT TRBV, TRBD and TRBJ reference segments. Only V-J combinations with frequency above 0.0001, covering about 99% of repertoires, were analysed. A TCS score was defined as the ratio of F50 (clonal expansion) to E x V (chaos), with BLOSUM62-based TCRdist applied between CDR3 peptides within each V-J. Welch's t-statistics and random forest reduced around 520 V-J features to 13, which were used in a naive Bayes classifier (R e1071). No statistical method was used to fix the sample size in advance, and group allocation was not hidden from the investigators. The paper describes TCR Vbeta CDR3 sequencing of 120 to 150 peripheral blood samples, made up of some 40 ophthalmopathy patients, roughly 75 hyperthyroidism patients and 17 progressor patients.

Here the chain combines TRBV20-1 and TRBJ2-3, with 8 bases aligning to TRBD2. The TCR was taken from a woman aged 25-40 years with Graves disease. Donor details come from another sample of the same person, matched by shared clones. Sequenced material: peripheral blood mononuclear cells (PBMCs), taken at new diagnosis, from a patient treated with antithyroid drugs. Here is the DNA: TGCAGTGCTACGGGACTAAATCCGGGACTAGTAACAGATACGCAGTATTTT. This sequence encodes CSATGLNPGLVTDTQYF.